Following are 2 T cell receptor beta chains from one sample sequenced in a study of technical replicates of blood from a few donors. Measured with immunoSEQ multiplex PCR; TCRdb has only the in-frame clones, and not every one. The table includes some 87,000 clones, 95% to 98% detected once. Sample: T cells isolated from PBMCs. These receptors all stem from a human donor in good health.

The chain has TRBV6-5 and TRBJ1-2, with 7 bases matching TRBD1. Germline CDR1 is MNHEY and CDR2 is SVGAGI. The CDR3 extends over 15 amino acids. Unmatched junction bases numbered 9, after V lost 8 bases and J lost 0 bases. The CDR3 here is CASGNDRVTNYGYTF. CDR3 DNA sequence: TGTGCCAGCGGAAACGACAGGGTAACTAACTATGGCTACACCTTC.

The gene calls are TRBV30 and TRBJ2-7; TRBD2 might be the D (6 bases). CDR1 is GTSNPN and CDR2 is SVGIG in the germline V gene (reference sequence). V was cut by 5 bases and J by 2 bases, with 10 bases left in between. The CDR3 extends over 12 amino acids. CDR3 DNA: TGTGCCTGGGGCGGGAACACCTACGAGCAGTACTTC. Translation: CAWGGNTYEQYF.